This note documents a single TCR beta chain sequence. Its target is not known. Germline CDR1 LNHDA, CDR2 SQIVND (reference sequence). There are 15 residues in the CDR3. Trimming cost V 6 bases and J 5 bases, with 16 bases left between them. The data are from a study of vaccination and CD4 T cells after COVID-19. Sequencing of cultured CD4+ T cell DNA used the Oncomine TCR Beta short-read assay. TCRdb independently ran MiXCR on the PCR reads; one entry per CDR3 protein. The table includes about 3,900 distinct CDR3 sequences, around 21% detected once. Treatment given: roughly 10-day PBMC culture with coronavirus spike peptide pools or control peptides (ViraFEST assay).

The TCR comes from a human donor who had recovered from COVID-19. The specimen sequenced was CD4+ T cells from blood, cultured in vitro. The V and J genes are TRBV19 and TRBJ1-4; D is undetermined. The CDR3 loop reads CASSPGRQPNEKLFF. The DNA for the CDR3 is TGTGCCAGTAGCCCGGGGAGGCAGCCGAATGAAAAACTGTTTTTT. Looking up the rest from reference TRBV19 and TRBJ1-4 gives the full variable domain: DGGITQSPKYLFRKEGQNVTLSCEQNLNHDAMYWYRQDPGQGLRLIYYSQIVNDFQKGDIAEGYSVSREKKESFPLTVTSAQKNPTAFYLCASSPGRQPNEKLFFGSGTQLSVL.